This T cell receptor (beta chain) was sequenced during a study of cytomegalovirus exposure and HLA in healthy donors. At the level of the study: In terms of ancestry, the Caucasian-associated cluster contained roughly 81% of the roughly 400 genotyped donors. General study points: In vitro experiments confirmed that three CMV-associated chains were specific for CMV antigens.

PCR was performed using 60 Vbeta and 13 Jbeta primers. Authors' analysis steps: Later, an analysis found approximately 80 million unique TCR beta chains, and 10 million to 11 million of these were shared. TCRdb's table, derived via immunoSEQ multiplex PCR, lists solely in-frame clones and lacks some. V, J and clone size derive from that table, while D and trimming were established from the DNA sequence. The sample has some 120,000 clones; roughly 18% are singletons. Healthy bone marrow donors made up the donor group. This clone was counted only a few times. The antigen remains undetermined. Sequencing was performed on PBMCs. The clonotype originates from a female donor in good health and CMV-seropositive.

Here the CDR3 DNA reads TGTGCCAGCAGCTTACTCGGACTAGCGGGATCCTACGAGCAGTACTTC. Translated, it gives CASSLLGLAGSYEQYF. The V and J genes are TRBV7-8 and TRBJ2-7, with 12 nucleotides matching TRBD2. The CDR3 is 16 residues long. Trimming cost V 2 bases and J 1 base; bases outside gene matches: 3. Per germline, CDR1 SGHVS and CDR2 FQNEAQ.